This T cell receptor (beta chain) was documented in a study of beta chain features in type 1 diabetes. Blood was collected once per donor into heparin, averaging roughly 110 mL. The study, taken as a whole, reports: Whether HLA type influences TCRB rearrangement remained unresolved here. All four CD4+ subsets of Type 1 diabetes patients contained TCRB CDR3s that were moderately but significantly shorter.

The table lists this clone with a few counts. The antigen is undetermined. Since all of the isolated RNA was reverse transcribed, expressed TCRB transcripts were what got sequenced. Measured with immunoSEQ multiplex PCR; TCRdb has only the in-frame clones, and not every one. The sample yields over 600,000 clones, approximately 13% seen once. The sample taken for sequencing was naive CD4+ T cells from blood. This clonotype originated in a man aged 30-40 years with type 1 diabetes.

CDR3 bases: TGTGCCAGCAGCTTAGTCGGGGGAGAAGAGACCCAGTACTTC. It codes for CASSLVGGEETQYF. This chain links TRBV7-2 with TRBJ2-5, with a weak D call TRBD2 (6 bases). V gave up 1 base and J gave up 3 bases, with 9 bases separating them. The CDR3 length is 14 residues. CDR1 SGHTA and CDR2 FQGNSA come from the germline V gene.